The clone carrying this TCR beta chain was counted only a few times. Antigen unknown. RNA was isolated and reverse transcribed to cDNA, the sequencing template. Profiled with immunoSEQ multiplex PCR; TCRdb holds only in-frame clones, not every one. In the table there are around 98,000 clones, 35% to 50% of which are singletons. Trimming removed 3 bases at V and 5 bases at J, with 13 bases between. The CDR3 sequence is 13 residues long. Germline CDR1 and CDR2: SQVTM and ANQGSEA. This specimen belongs to a study of CD8+ T cells in alopecia areata. Study in general: Administration of oral tofacitinib to treated patients was at 5 to 10 mg twice daily.

Collection of lesional scalp punch biopsies and peripheral blood was performed in alopecia areata patients. Overall study results and limits: Scalp sample data also include resident alphabeta T cells from normal skin.

The sample comprised CD4+ T cells sorted from blood. The gene calls are TRBV29-1 and TRBJ1-2; D is possibly TRBD1 (5 bases). This TCR came from a human donor with alopecia areata. The CDR3 region has the DNA TGCAGCGTTGACTTGCAGGGTGGTTATGGCTACACCTTC. This encodes CSVDLQGGYGYTF.